What follows are 31 T cell receptor beta chains derived from one specimen sequenced in a study of blood T cell repertoires in COVID-19. Produced via immunoSEQ multiplex PCR; TCRdb's table is partial and in-frame only. The data hold 200,000 or so clones, with 84% observed a single time. Sequenced material: peripheral blood. These receptors were taken from a woman in her 70s with active or convalescent COVID-19.

The count of this clone is one. This chain joins TRBV9 and TRBJ2-1, with TRBD2 identical over 9 bases. Trimming at V came to 4 bases and at J to 4 bases, leaving 6 bases not matched to a gene. The CDR3 spans 15 residues. Germline CDR1 SGDLS, CDR2 YYNGEE. This CDR3 is CASSTRLAGYNEQFF. The CDR3 bases are TGTGCCAGCAGCACCCGGCTAGCGGGGTACAATGAGCAGTTCTTC.

The genes are TRBV28 and TRBJ1-5, with D perhaps matching TRBD1 (5 bases). Germline loops: CDR1 MDHEN, CDR2 SYDVKM. The V and J ends lost 5 bases and 3 bases respectively, with 14 bases between them. This CDR3 comprises 15 residues. CDR3 DNA: TGTGCCAGCAGTACAACGGGGGGAAACAATCAGCCCCAGCATTTT. It translates to CASSTTGGNNQPQHF.

This chain joins TRBV11-3 and TRBJ2-2; 10 bases fit TRBD1. The germline V gene encodes CDR1 SGHNT and CDR2 YENEEA. The CDR3 loop spans 15 amino acids. V shed 6 bases and J 4 bases; nucleotides not matched to a gene: 5. As DNA, the CDR3 is TGTGCCAGCAGACTGGGACAGGGGTTCACCGGGGAGCTGTTTTTT. It yields the protein CASRLGQGFTGELFF. Looking up the rest from reference TRBV11-3 and TRBJ2-2 gives the full variable domain: EAGVVQSPRYKIIEKKQPVAFWCNPISGHNTLYWYLQNLGQGPELLIRYENEEAVDDSQLPKDRFSAERLKGVDSTLKIQPAELGDSAVYLCASRLGQGFTGELFFGEGSRLTVL.

The chain recombines TRBV24-1 with TRBJ2-1; 7 positions match TRBD2. V was clipped by 7 bases and J by 0 bases; unmatched bases: 5. There are 15 residues in the CDR3. Germline CDR1 KGHDR, CDR2 SFDVKD. CDR3 nucleotides: TGTGCCACCAGCGGTAGCGGGTACTCCTACAATGAGCAGTTCTTC. It encodes CATSGSGYSYNEQFF.

Points on this clone: A clone one base away is much larger, so this may be a read error. In DNA form, the CDR3 reads TGTGCCAGCAGCTCCCCGGGACAGGGGGTCTACGAGCAGTACTTC. Protein product: CASSSPGQGVYEQYF. The chain links TRBV5-4 to TRBJ2-7; TRBD1 matches 11 bases. The CDR3 spans 15 residues. V trimming: 3 bases; J trimming: 3 bases; junction bases outside the gene matches: 5. The germline V gene has CDR1 SGHNT and CDR2 YYREEE (reference sequence).

The chain is built from TRBV3-1 (or the pseudogene TRBV3-2) and TRBJ1-1; 9 bases match TRBD1. The ends lost 6 bases at V and 4 bases at J; junction bases unmatched: 3. This CDR3 has 13 amino acids. Germline CDR1 LGHDT, CDR2 YNNKEL (reference sequence). The CDR3 DNA is TGTGCCAGCAGGACAGGGGGGGGCACTGAAGCTTTCTTT. It specifies CASRTGGGTEAFF.

The chain couples TRBV5-6 to TRBJ2-3, with D possibly being TRBD1 (6 bases). Germline CDR1 is SGHDT and CDR2 is YYEEEE. V shed 2 bases and J shed 4 bases, with 8 bases lying between them. This CDR3 region has 13 residues. The CDR3 region is CASSFTGPDTQYF. CDR3 in DNA: TGTGCCAGCAGCTTCACAGGGCCAGATACGCAGTATTTT.

V usage is TRBV4-1 and J usage is TRBJ2-7, with D possibly being TRBD1 (6 bases). This CDR3 is built from 15 residues. Germline V gene sequence: CDR1 MGHRA, CDR2 YSYEKL. Trimming removed 3 bases from V and 2 bases from J, with 14 bases in between. DNA of the CDR3: TGCGCCAGCAGCCAGCCTTCGACAGGAGCCTACGAGCAGTACTTC. Translating gives CASSQPSTGAYEQYF.

This chain links TRBV7-9 with TRBJ2-1, with 12 bases lining up with TRBD2. CDR3 size: 17 residues. V lost 5 bases and J lost 2; bases outside the gene matches: 7. Looked up from germline, CDR1 is SEHNR and CDR2 is FQNEAQ (reference sequence). This chain's CDR3 is CASSPRTSGITYNEQFF. CDR3 DNA: TGTGCCAGCAGCCCTCGGACTAGCGGGATCACCTACAATGAGCAGTTCTTC.

The chain combines TRBV4-1 with TRBJ2-7; 8 bases are a match to TRBD1. V lost 2 bases and J lost 7; bases outside the gene matches: 4. Germline V gene sequence: CDR1 MGHRA, CDR2 YSYEKL. The CDR3 has 13 residues. Here the CDR3 reads CASSQRTGNEQYF. The CDR3, as DNA: TGCGCCAGCAGCCAACGGACAGGGAATGAGCAGTACTTC.

The chain carries TRBV24-1 and TRBJ2-3; 7 nucleotides align to TRBD1. The CDR3 extends over 16 amino acids. The germline CDR1 and CDR2 sequences are KGHDR and SFDVKD. Trimming removed 9 bases from V and 2 bases from J; junction bases left unmatched: 13. The DNA of the CDR3 is TGTGCCACCCAACCGAGCCGACAGGGTACCACAGATACGCAGTATTTT. Its translation: CATQPSRQGTTDTQYF.

The rearrangement uses TRBV6-5 and TRBJ2-3; TRBD1 matches 9 bases. The V segment lost 10 bases and the J segment 2 bases; nucleotides outside the gene matches: 7. The CDR3 consists of 14 residues. CDR1 is MNHEY and CDR2 is SVGAGI in the germline V gene. CDR3 loop: CATQGTGYTDTQYF. The CDR3, as DNA: TGTGCCACCCAGGGGACAGGGTACACAGATACGCAGTATTTT.

The CDR3: CASSQDSPRNSPLHF. The CDR3 bases are TGCGCCAGCAGTCAGGACAGCCCTCGGAATTCACCCCTCCACTTT. The gene calls are TRBV4-1 and TRBJ1-6, with a tentative D call TRBD1 (6 bases). Trimming removed 6 bases from V and 7 bases from J, with 16 bases in between. CDR1 is MGHRA, CDR2 YSYEKL, per germline. The CDR3 totals 15 residues.

With regard to this clone: A much larger clone sits a single nucleotide away, making a read error possible. The J gene is TRBJ2-2, the V gene TRBV29-1; 7 bases are shared with TRBD1. V shed 5 bases, J shed 1 base, and the junction held 1 base outside the gene matches. The germline V gene encodes CDR1 SQVTM and CDR2 ANQGSEA. The CDR3 has 13 amino acids. The CDR3 sequence: CSVRTGNTGELFF. The CDR3 nucleotides read TGCAGCGTTAGGACAGGGAACACCGGGGAGCTGTTTTTT.

The rearrangement links TRBV4-1 to TRBJ2-1, with TRBD1 identical over 7 bases. Germline V lookup: CDR1 MGHRA, CDR2 YSYEKL. V lost 2 bases and J lost 5; bases outside the gene matches: 12. CDR3 length: 17 amino acids. The CDR3 sequence is CASSQPRQGIRDNEQFF. The CDR3 bases are TGCGCCAGCAGCCAACCGAGACAGGGTATCCGGGACAATGAGCAGTTCTTC.

The chain uses TRBV7-9 and TRBJ2-3; the D gene is possibly TRBD2 (6 bases). CDR1 and CDR2 (germline): SEHNR, FQNEAQ (reference sequence). The CDR3 has 17 residues. The V end was cut by 3 bases, the J end by 4 bases, with 20 bases between. CDR3 protein: CASSLGNAGRTADTQYF. CDR3 coding DNA: TGTGCCAGCAGCTTGGGGAATGCGGGGAGGACGGCAGATACGCAGTATTTT. Full variable domain (rest looked up from reference TRBV7-9 and TRBJ2-3): DTGVSQNPRHKITKRGQNVTFRCDPISEHNRLYWYRQTLGQGPEFLTYFQNEAQLEKSRLLSDRFSAERPKGSFSTLEIQRTEQGDSAMYLCASSLGNAGRTADTQYFGPGTRLTVL.

The CDR3 DNA follows: TGTGCCAGCAGCTTAGGCGGGTGGACTAGCGGGAGGTTCTACGAGCAGTACTTC. Encoded protein: CASSLGGWTSGRFYEQYF. The chain uses TRBV7-2 and TRBJ2-7, with 14 bases identical to TRBD2. From germline, CDR1 is SGHTA and CDR2 FQGNSA. The CDR3 is 18 residues long. V dropped 1 base and J dropped 3; count of bases not matched to a gene: 8.

The CDR3 region is CASSGQAQGNGYTF. CDR3 nucleotides: TGTGCCAGCAGCGGACAGGCCCAGGGGAATGGCTACACCTTC. The rearrangement links TRBV2 to TRBJ1-2, with 7 positions matching TRBD1. Germline lookup yields CDR1 SNHLY and CDR2 FYNNEI. V trimming: 6 bases; J trimming: 6 bases; junction bases outside the gene matches: 10. The CDR3 is made up of 14 amino acids.

The chain employs TRBV5-1 and TRBJ1-4; tentative D call: TRBD1 (6 bases). CDR3 size: 14 residues. Looked up from germline, CDR1 is SGHRS and CDR2 is YFSETQ. V was cut by 1 base and J by 8 bases, with 12 bases left in between. CDR3 coding DNA: TGCGCCAGCAGCTTGACAGGGTCAGGGGAAAAACTGTTTTTT. Translation gives CASSLTGSGEKLFF.

This clone was seen more than once but under ten times. This chain uses TRBV28 with TRBJ1-6, with a tentative D call TRBD1 (5 bases). V was trimmed by 0 bases and J by 0 bases, leaving 9 bases between them. Germline loops: CDR1 MDHEN, CDR2 SYDVKM. The CDR3 length is 17 residues. CDR3 sequence (DNA): TGTGCCAGCAGTTTATGGGGACTGAGCTCCTATAATTCACCCCTCCACTTT. This translates into CASSLWGLSSYNSPLHF.

This clone was recorded only once. This chain uses TRBV6-1 with TRBJ2-7, with TRBD2 identical over 11 bases. The germline CDR1 and CDR2 sequences are MNHNS and SASEGT. The V gene end was trimmed by 4 bases and the J gene end by 0 bases; junction bases not matched to a gene: 5. The CDR3 sequence is 16 residues long. The DNA for the CDR3 is TGTGCCAGCAGTGGATTTACTAGCGGGAGCTCCTACGAGCAGTACTTC. Translation gives CASSGFTSGSSYEQYF.

V usage is TRBV4-1 and J usage is TRBJ1-1; TRBD1 is a possible D gene (5 bases). This CDR3 spans 15 amino acids. V was pared by 4 bases and J by 3 bases, with 15 bases between. The germline CDR1 and CDR2 sequences are MGHRA and YSYEKL. The CDR3 bases are TGCGCCAGCAGCCTCCACCTTCTCAGGGACACTGAAGCTTTCTTT. This codes for CASSLHLLRDTEAFF.

V gene TRBV5-1 combines with J gene TRBJ2-1, with 8 positions matching TRBD1. Trimming cost V 2 bases and J 4 bases; bases outside gene matches: 14. This CDR3 is built from 18 residues. The germline CDR1 and CDR2 sequences are SGHRS and YFSETQ. The CDR3 DNA is TGCGCCAGCAGCTTCCCCCGGGACAGGAGTACTGCATACAATGAGCAGTTCTTC. This translates into CASSFPRDRSTAYNEQFF.

The chain links TRBV4-1 to TRBJ1-2; 7 nucleotides line up with TRBD1. This CDR3 spans 16 amino acids. With 4 bases clipped from V and 2 bases from J, the junction kept 10 bases outside the gene matches. Germline lookup yields CDR1 MGHRA and CDR2 YSYEKL. DNA of the CDR3: TGCGCCAGCAGCCCCAGCCCGGGACAGAGGAACTATGGCTACACCTTC. Its protein is CASSPSPGQRNYGYTF.

The V call is TRBV5-6, the J call TRBJ1-5; D remains ambiguous. The V and J ends lost 0 bases and 3 bases respectively, with 7 bases between them. The germline gives CDR1 SGHDT, CDR2 YYEEEE. The length of the CDR3 is 14 residues. CDR3 DNA sequence: TGTGCCAGCAGCTTGGATAGTGTCAATCAGCCCCAGCATTTT. The encoded protein is CASSLDSVNQPQHF.

V gene TRBV3-1 (or the pseudogene TRBV3-2) combines with J gene TRBJ2-2; 10 nucleotides match TRBD2. This CDR3 has 17 residues. After removal of 1 base from V and 4 bases from J, the junction contained 6 bases not matched to a gene. The germline gives CDR1 LGHDT, CDR2 YNNKEL (reference sequence). The CDR3 DNA sequence: TGTGCCAGCAGCCAAGCCCGGACTAGCGGACCCACCGGGGAGCTGTTTTTT. Translating gives CASSQARTSGPTGELFF.

The V and J genes are TRBV18 and TRBJ2-6; 10 nucleotides line up with TRBD1. J was trimmed by 2 bases and V by 6 bases; bases with no gene match: 10. Per the germline V gene, CDR1 is KGHSH and CDR2 is LQKENI. CDR3 length: 18 amino acids. The CDR3 DNA follows: TGTGCCAGCTCCCCAGGGACAGGGGAGGCGACTGGGGCCAACGTCCTGACTTTC. Its protein is CASSPGTGEATGANVLTF.

This chain links TRBV19 with TRBJ1-4, with a possible D match to TRBD1 (5 bases). CDR1 is LNHDA, CDR2 SQIVND, per germline (reference sequence). The CDR3 is 14 amino acids. V gave up 3 bases and J gave up 10 bases, with 15 bases separating them. The CDR3 is CASSIQGTGGKLFF. The CDR3 DNA sequence: TGTGCCAGTAGTATCCAAGGGACGGGGGGAAAACTGTTTTTT.

This clone appeared a single time. The chain combines TRBV11-2 with TRBJ1-1; D uncertain. The germline CDR1 and CDR2 sequences are SGHAT and FQNNGV. This CDR3 comprises 14 residues. Deletions cut 0 bases from V and 5 bases from J, with 10 bases between. The DNA of the CDR3 is TGTGCCAGCAGCTTAGACCCCTTCGGTACTGAAGCTTTCTTT. This encodes CASSLDPFGTEAFF.

The rearrangement joins TRBV7-9 to TRBJ2-7; the D is unclear. Germline V gives CDR1 SEHNR, CDR2 FQNEAQ (reference sequence). The CDR3 has 14 amino acids. V lost 0 bases and J lost 7, with 13 bases in between. Here the CDR3 DNA reads TGTGCCAGCAGCTTAGCGGTCGGTAGAGGAGAGCAGTACTTC. Translating gives CASSLAVGRGEQYF. The full variable domain, with the rest looked up from reference TRBV7-9 and TRBJ2-7, is DTGVSQNPRHKITKRGQNVTFRCDPISEHNRLYWYRQTLGQGPEFLTYFQNEAQLEKSRLLSDRFSAERPKGSFSTLEIQRTEQGDSAMYLCASSLAVGRGEQYFGPGTRLTVT.

This clone was recorded a few times. The genes are TRBV6-1 and TRBJ2-7; no firm D call. CDR1 is MNHNS and CDR2 is SASEGT in the germline V gene. This CDR3 region has 11 residues. Trimming cost V 2 bases and J 6 bases, with 5 bases left between them. The CDR3 loop is CASSELSEQYF. CDR3 sequence (DNA): TGTGCCAGCAGTGAACTGAGCGAGCAGTACTTC.